This T cell receptor beta chain was obtained from a study of cytomegalovirus exposure and HLA in healthy donors. Study-wide points: Across HLA loci, a later analysis found differing TCR association rates, with DRB1 most and HLA-C fewest. Reported results showed that the classifier diagnosed cytomegalovirus status with high specificity and sensitivity. Previously analyzed data showed that most TCR beta V segments were productive at a frequency of about 90% or about 30%.

60 Vbeta and 13 Jbeta primers were used in PCR. Authors' methods: Roughly 10 million shared chains were among approximately 80 million unique TCR beta chains counted in a later analysis. Measured with immunoSEQ multiplex PCR; TCRdb has only the in-frame clones, and not every one. The D gene and trimming were derived from the DNA, and the V and J assignments and clone size from that table. The sample records about 62,000 clones, roughly 80% being singletons. Regarding this clone: Its antigen is unknown.

The CDR3 has 15 residues. Losses at the gene ends were 3 bases for V and 5 bases for J; bases not matched to a gene: 6. CDR1 and CDR2 from the germline V gene are LNHDA and SQIVND (reference sequence). Specimen: PBMCs. This receptor was identified in a woman aged 25-40 years in good health and CMV-seronegative. This chain connects TRBV19 to TRBJ1-4, with 7 bases matching TRBD1. The CDR3 here is CASSIGRQGNEKLFF. The CDR3 coding sequence is TGTGCCAGTAGTATTGGGAGACAGGGCAATGAAAAACTGTTTTTT.